One and the same sample provided the 27 T cell receptor beta chains below, sequenced in a study of early T cells in non-severe SARS-CoV-2 infection. TCRdb reanalysed the 5' RACE reads using MiXCR and keeps one entry per CDR3 protein. The data show some 60,000 distinct CDR3 sequences, 6% to 8.5% seen once. Sequenced input: whole blood. The origin of the receptors is an adult who was a healthcare worker with PCR-confirmed SARS-CoV-2 infection or an uninfected control (not recorded which).

The J gene is TRBJ2-1, the V gene TRBV6-5, with D possibly TRBD2 on 5 matching bases. CDR3 length: 15 amino acids. Trimming pared 6 bases from V and 0 bases from J, leaving 12 bases between. Germline V gene lookup returns CDR1 MNHEY and CDR2 SVGAGI. CDR3 DNA: TGTGCCAGCAGCCCTAGCCCTTTCTCCTACAATGAGCAGTTCTTC. Protein sequence: CASSPSPFSYNEQFF.

As for this clonotype: A much bigger clone sits one base away, suggesting this may be a read error. The chain employs TRBV7-8 and TRBJ2-7; D not certain. The CDR3 extends over 14 amino acids. Germline V CDR1 and CDR2: SGHVS, FQNEAQ. The CDR3 here is CAGSSHETAHEQYF. CDR3 sequence (DNA): TGTGCCGGCAGCTCCCATGAAACGGCCCACGAGCAGTACTTC.

This chain uses TRBV12-3 or TRBV12-4 with TRBJ2-1, with TRBD1 matching over 8 bases. Trimming at V came to 3 bases and at J to 4 bases, leaving 2 bases not matched to a gene. The CDR3 loop spans 14 amino acids. CDR3 nucleotides: TGTGCCAGCAGTTTTGGGACAGGTTACAATGAGCAGTTCTTC. Translating it yields CASSFGTGYNEQFF.

CDR3 bases: TGTGCCAGCAGTTATGACAGTCAAGAGACCCAGTACTTC. Its protein is CASSYDSQETQYF. V usage is TRBV12-3 or TRBV12-4 and J usage is TRBJ2-5; D is perhaps TRBD1 (5 bases). The CDR3 totals 13 residues. V gave up 4 bases and J gave up 2 bases, with 8 bases separating them.

This clonotype showed up many times. J is TRBJ2-7 and V is TRBV27; D is ambiguous. The length of the CDR3 is 13 residues. The germline gives CDR1 MNHEY, CDR2 SMNVEV (reference sequence). With 5 bases removed from V and 2 bases from J, the gap between germline ends came to 10 bases. DNA of the CDR3: TGTGCCAGCAGTATAGCCGGACCCTACGAGCAGTACTTC. Residues: CASSIAGPYEQYF.

This clonotype has at least ten counts. The rearrangement joins TRBV28 to TRBJ2-1; D not resolved. V lost 2 bases and J 0 bases, leaving 8 bases between the germline ends. Germline assignment: CDR1 MDHEN and CDR2 SYDVKM. The CDR3 extends over 15 amino acids. The CDR3 DNA follows: TGTGCCAGCAGTTTAACGGAGACCTCCTACAATGAGCAGTTCTTC. This translates into CASSLTETSYNEQFF.

This clonotype occurred a few times. V gene TRBV6-5 combines with J gene TRBJ2-2; possible D gene TRBD1, 6 bases. CDR1 is MNHEY, CDR2 SVGAGI, per germline. The ends were cut back, 0 bases at V and 1 base at J, with 12 bases in the middle. This CDR3 has 17 amino acids. CDR3 coding DNA: TGTGCCAGCAGTTACTCGTCGGGACACAAGAACACCGGGGAGCTGTTTTTT. Its translation is CASSYSSGHKNTGELFF.

This clonotype was seen ten or more times. The chain recombines TRBV7-9 with TRBJ1-4; D uncertain. V lost 7 bases to trimming and J lost 3 bases, with 12 bases between them. CDR3 length: 14 residues. Germline V lookup: CDR1 SEHNR, CDR2 FQNEAQ (reference sequence). CDR3 region: CASTYSSSNEKLFF. CDR3 nucleotide sequence: TGTGCCAGCACCTACAGCTCCTCTAATGAAAAACTGTTTTTT.

This clonotype was seen ten or more times. This chain links TRBV28 with TRBJ2-1; 9 bases map to TRBD1. CDR1 and CDR2 from the germline V gene are MDHEN and SYDVKM. This CDR3 has 14 residues. V dropped 6 bases and J dropped 0; count of bases not matched to a gene: 0. The CDR3 protein is CASRGQGSYNEQFF. CDR3 sequence (DNA): TGTGCCAGCAGGGGACAGGGCTCCTACAATGAGCAGTTCTTC.

This clonotype has a handful of counts. The chain couples TRBV4-1 to TRBJ2-1, with D possibly being TRBD2 (5 bases). This CDR3 comprises 14 residues. Germline CDR1 MGHRA, CDR2 YSYEKL. Between the trimmed V and J ends, which lost 4 bases and 7 bases, there was a span of 14 bases. The CDR3: CASSPRGVGNEQFF. As DNA, the CDR3 is TGCGCCAGCAGCCCCCGGGGAGTTGGAAATGAGCAGTTCTTC.

This sequence joins TRBV20-1 and TRBJ1-2, with D tentatively TRBD1 (5 bases). Germline loops: CDR1 DFQATT, CDR2 SNEGSKA (reference sequence). Deletions cut 1 base from V and 5 bases from J, with 11 bases between. This CDR3 has 13 amino acids. Written as DNA, the CDR3 is TGCAGTGCTAGAGGGGGGACGGAGTATGGCTACACCTTC. It yields the protein CSARGGTEYGYTF.

This clonotype was observed many times. The chain has TRBV20-1 and TRBJ1-4; D is possibly TRBD1 (6 bases). Trimming pared 6 bases from V and 4 bases from J, leaving 15 bases between. Germline V gives CDR1 DFQATT, CDR2 SNEGSKA (reference sequence). The CDR3 consists of 14 residues. The CDR3 region is CSARTTGLNEKLFF. For the CDR3, the DNA is TGCAGTGCCCGCACGACAGGCCTTAATGAAAAACTGTTTTTT.

This clonotype was observed a few times. This rearrangement joins TRBV2 to TRBJ1-4, with 9 bases lining up with TRBD1. The CDR3 totals 14 residues. CDR1 is SNHLY, CDR2 FYNNEI, per germline. V lost 5 bases, J lost 7 bases, and 5 bases stayed unmatched. This CDR3 is CASSYRGLSEKLFF. The CDR3 region has the DNA TGTGCCAGCAGTTACAGGGGGCTAAGTGAAAAACTGTTTTTT. Based on the CDR3 plus reference TRBV2 and TRBJ1-4, the full variable domain is EPEVTQTPSHQVTQMGQEVILRCVPISNHLYFYWYRQILGQKVEFLVSFYNNEISEKSEIFDDQFSVERPDGSNFTLKIRSTKLEDSAMYFCASSYRGLSEKLFFGSGTQLSVL.

In its sample, this clonotype was seen many times. The J gene is TRBJ1-2, the V gene TRBV14, with D uncertain. The V gene lost 4 bases and the J gene lost 7 bases, with 13 bases spanning the gap. CDR1 is SGHDN, CDR2 FVKESK, per germline. The CDR3 length is 13 residues. CDR3: CASSPDVLRGYTF. For the CDR3, the DNA is TGTGCCAGCAGCCCCGACGTCCTCCGTGGCTACACCTTC.

Relative to its sample, this clonotype is medium-sized. The CDR3 spells CASSLEGNTEAFF. The CDR3 region has the DNA TGTGCCAGCAGCTTAGAGGGGAACACTGAAGCTTTCTTT. The J gene is TRBJ1-1, the V gene TRBV7-8; no firm D call. This CDR3 contains 13 residues. Trimming pared 1 base from V and 1 base from J, leaving 4 bases between. Per germline, CDR1 SGHVS and CDR2 FQNEAQ.

This clonotype occurred many times. One junction end disagrees with the germline gene, perhaps due to a read error. The V and J genes are TRBV5-1 and TRBJ2-7; 10 positions match TRBD1. CDR3 length equals 13 residues. CDR1 is SGHRS and CDR2 is YFSETQ in the germline V gene. CDR3 sequence (DNA): TGCGCCAGCAGCCCTACACCCGGACAGGGGGAGGACTTC. Amino acid sequence: CASSPTPGQGEDF.

This clonotype was seen only a few times. The rearrangement uses TRBV6-6 and TRBJ1-3, with D unresolved. Per germline, CDR1 MNHNY and CDR2 SVGAGI (reference sequence). The V end lost 3 bases, the J end lost 0 bases, and 6 bases lay between the germline ends. This CDR3 comprises 14 residues. The DNA of the CDR3 is TGTGCCAGCAGTTATTTCTCCTCTGGAAACACCATATATTTT. It yields the protein CASSYFSSGNTIYF.

The chain has TRBV20-1 and TRBJ2-1, with D perhaps TRBD1 (6 bases). The germline gives CDR1 DFQATT, CDR2 SNEGSKA (reference sequence). Trimming took 5 bases from V and 6 from J, leaving 11 bases between them. This CDR3 contains 12 residues. For the CDR3, the DNA is TGCAGTGCTGAGCGAGGGGGCAATGAGCAGTTCTTC. Protein: CSAERGGNEQFF.

Many counts were recorded for this clonotype. The genes are TRBV2 and TRBJ2-1, with TRBD2 identical over 11 bases. J gave up 9 bases and V 6 bases, and 10 bases lay outside the gene matches. This CDR3 is 15 amino acids long. Looked up from germline, CDR1 is SNHLY and CDR2 is FYNNEI. CDR3 amino acids: CASRDSGRAVTEQFF. CDR3 bases: TGTGCCAGCAGGGATAGCGGGAGGGCCGTCACTGAGCAGTTCTTC.

This clonotype was seen many times. V is TRBV5-1 and J is TRBJ2-3; D might be TRBD2 (5 bases). The CDR3 length is 15 residues. Trimming left V 7 bases short and J 0 bases short, with 15 bases between. The germline V gene has CDR1 SGHRS and CDR2 YFSETQ. CDR3 protein: CASLDLAASTDTQYF. CDR3 DNA sequence: TGCGCCAGCCTAGATCTAGCAGCTAGCACAGATACGCAGTATTTT.

This clonotype came up a few times. The rearrangement uses TRBV4-1 and TRBJ1-2; no definite D call. Germline loops: CDR1 MGHRA, CDR2 YSYEKL. CDR3 length: 15 residues. V was cut by 4 bases and J by 2 bases, with 14 bases left in between. In DNA form, the CDR3 reads TGCGCCAGCAGCCCTACTACACAGTCGAACTATGGCTACACCTTC. Translated, it gives CASSPTTQSNYGYTF.

The V and J genes are TRBV5-1 and TRBJ2-2; D is perhaps TRBD1 (6 bases). The germline gives CDR1 SGHRS, CDR2 YFSETQ. Deletions cut 4 bases from V and 4 bases from J, with 17 bases between. CDR3 length: 16 residues. CDR3 in amino acids: CASSPPGQGFTGELFF. The CDR3 DNA follows: TGCGCCAGCAGCCCGCCTGGCCAGGGGTTCACCGGGGAGCTGTTTTTT.

The J gene is TRBJ2-7, the V gene TRBV6-5; D is unclear. V was shortened by 0 bases and J by 2 bases, with 8 bases between the two germline ends. Germline V CDR1 and CDR2: MNHEY, SVGAGI. This CDR3 is 14 amino acids long. For the CDR3, the DNA is TGTGCCAGCAGTTACTCGAAAGGGACCTACGAGCAGTACTTC. Encoded protein: CASSYSKGTYEQYF.

This clonotype was recorded a few times. The rearrangement links TRBV6-1 to TRBJ1-1, with D unclear. The germline V gene has CDR1 MNHNS and CDR2 SASEGT. The length of the CDR3 is 12 residues. V was trimmed by 6 bases and J by 2 bases, leaving 7 bases between them. In DNA, the CDR3 is TGTGCCAGCAGAGGCGGAAACACTGAAGCTTTCTTT. This sequence encodes CASRGGNTEAFF.

There are a few counts of this clonotype. The chain links TRBV30 to TRBJ2-1, with 9 bases that match TRBD2. J gave up 6 bases and V 1 base, and 4 bases lay outside the gene matches. Germline assignment: CDR1 GTSNPN and CDR2 SVGIG (reference sequence). The CDR3 runs 14 residues. DNA for the CDR3: TGTGCCTGGAGTGAGGGACTAGCTTCCAATGAGCAGTTCTTC. Protein: CAWSEGLASNEQFF.

Only a few counts were recorded for this clonotype. This chain connects TRBV20-1 to TRBJ2-7; 9 bases fit TRBD2. The germline V gene encodes CDR1 DFQATT and CDR2 SNEGSKA (reference sequence). V lost 4 bases, J lost 3 bases, and 7 bases stayed unmatched. This CDR3 is built from 14 residues. The CDR3: CSATPSGRNYEQYF. The DNA of the CDR3 is TGCAGTGCTACCCCGAGCGGGAGGAACTACGAGCAGTACTTC.

This clonotype was seen ten or more times. The chain combines TRBV21-1 with TRBJ2-7; the DNA was not compared with TRBD1, the D call given in the table. TRBV21-1 is a known pseudogene. The CDR3 extends over 11 amino acids. CDR3 in DNA: TGTGCCAGCCCTGTAACCTACGAGCAGTACTTC. Translation: CASPVTYEQYF.